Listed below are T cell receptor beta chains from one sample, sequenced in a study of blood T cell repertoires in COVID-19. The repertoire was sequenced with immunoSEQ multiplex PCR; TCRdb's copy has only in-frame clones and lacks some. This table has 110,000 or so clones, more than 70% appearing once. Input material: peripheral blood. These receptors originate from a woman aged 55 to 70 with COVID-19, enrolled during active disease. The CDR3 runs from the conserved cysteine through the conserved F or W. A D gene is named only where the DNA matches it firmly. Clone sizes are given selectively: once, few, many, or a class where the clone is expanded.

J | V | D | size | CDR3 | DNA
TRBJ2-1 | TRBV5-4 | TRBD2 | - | CASSPFSGGLNEQFF | TGTGCCAGCAGCCCGTTTAGCGGGGGCCTCAATGAGCAGTTCTTC
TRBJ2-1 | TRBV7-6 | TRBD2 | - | CASSLGLAGGGFEQFF | TGTGCCAGCAGCTTAGGCCTAGCGGGGGGAGGTTTTGAGCAGTTCTTC
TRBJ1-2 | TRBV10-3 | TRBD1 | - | CAISGTGTGTGYTF | TGTGCCATCAGTGGGACCGGGACAGGGACTGGCTACACCTTC
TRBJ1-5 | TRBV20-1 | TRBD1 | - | CSASTGTGWEPQHF | TGCAGTGCTAGTACCGGGACAGGGTGGGAGCCCCAGCATTTT
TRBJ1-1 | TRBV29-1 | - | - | CSVYRVEGTEAFF | TGCAGCGTTTACAGGGTAGAGGGCACTGAAGCTTTCTTT
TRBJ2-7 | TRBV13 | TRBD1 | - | CASRPDRLSYEQYF | TGTGCCAGCAGACCGGACAGGCTATCCTACGAGCAGTACTTC
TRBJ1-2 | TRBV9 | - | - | CASSVDQAPNYGYTF | TGTGCCAGCAGCGTAGATCAGGCCCCCAACTATGGCTACACCTTC
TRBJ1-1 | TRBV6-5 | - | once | CASRLDGWNTEAFF | TGTGCCAGCAGACTAGACGGATGGAACACTGAAGCTTTCTTT
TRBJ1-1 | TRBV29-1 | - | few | CSVDRGLNTEAFF | TGCAGCGTTGATAGGGGATTGAACACTGAAGCTTTCTTT
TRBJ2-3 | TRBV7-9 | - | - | CASSQGDFTDTQYF | TGTGCCAGCAGCCAAGGGGACTTCACAGATACGCAGTATTTT
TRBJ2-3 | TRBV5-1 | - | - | CASSRDSYTDTQYF | TGCGCCAGCAGCCGGGACTCCTACACAGATACGCAGTATTTT
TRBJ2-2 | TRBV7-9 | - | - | CASSEVGRGGTGELFF | TGTGCCAGCAGCGAAGTGGGCAGGGGTGGTACCGGGGAGCTGTTTTTT
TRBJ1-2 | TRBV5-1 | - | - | CASSWGRATLSGQVGYTF | TGCGCCAGCAGCTGGGGCCGGGCCACACTATCAGGACAAGTTGGCTACACCTTC
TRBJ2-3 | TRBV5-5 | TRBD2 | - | CASSLRLAGGKSTDTQYF | TGTGCCAGCAGCTTGAGGCTAGCGGGGGGTAAAAGCACAGATACGCAGTATTTT
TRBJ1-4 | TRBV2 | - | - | CASSRSPGRGEKLFF | TGTGCCAGCAGTCGAAGCCCGGGGAGGGGAGAAAAACTGTTTTTT
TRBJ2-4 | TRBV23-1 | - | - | CASSQSSGCGKNIQYF | TGCGCCAGCAGTCAATCATCCGGGTGCGGCAAAAACATTCAGTACTTC
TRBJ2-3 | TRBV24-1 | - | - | CATHGNGADTQYF | TGTGCCACCCATGGAAACGGGGCAGATACGCAGTATTTT
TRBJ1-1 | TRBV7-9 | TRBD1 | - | CASSLTGTYTEAFF | TGTGCCAGCAGCTTGACAGGGACCTACACTGAAGCTTTCTTT
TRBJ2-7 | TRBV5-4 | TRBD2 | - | CASSSGPGTTLLYEQYF | TGTGCCAGCAGCTCCGGCCCTGGGACTACCCTTCTCTACGAGCAGTACTTC
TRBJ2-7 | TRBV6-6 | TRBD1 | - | CASSTTGYPIPYEQYF | TGTGCCAGCAGTACGACAGGGTACCCAATTCCCTACGAGCAGTACTTC
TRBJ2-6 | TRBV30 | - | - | CAWTVSGANVLTF | TGTGCCTGGACAGTCTCTGGGGCCAACGTCCTGACTTTC
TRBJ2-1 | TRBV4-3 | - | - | CASSHATGGPYNEQFF | TGCGCCAGCAGCCATGCCACGGGGGGCCCCTACAATGAGCAGTTCTTC
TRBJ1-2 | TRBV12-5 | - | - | CASAPGHYGYTF | TGTGCTAGTGCCCCCGGTCACTATGGCTACACCTTC
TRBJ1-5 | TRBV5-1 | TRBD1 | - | CASSWDSSNQPQHF | TGCGCCAGCAGCTGGGACAGTAGCAATCAGCCCCAGCATTTT
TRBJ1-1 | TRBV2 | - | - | CASSPRTVNTEAFF | TGTGCCAGCAGCCCCCGGACAGTCAACACTGAAGCTTTCTTT
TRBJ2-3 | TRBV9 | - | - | CASMGAGGTDTQYF | TGTGCCAGCATGGGGGCAGGGGGCACAGATACGCAGTATTTT
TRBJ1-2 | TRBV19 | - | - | CASSLQGDGYTF | TGTGCCAGTAGTCTACAGGGAGATGGCTACACCTTC
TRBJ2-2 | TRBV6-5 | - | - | CASTTAGYTGELFF | TGTGCCAGCACAACGGCAGGGTACACCGGGGAGCTGTTTTTT
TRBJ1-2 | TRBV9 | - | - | CASSAGVDGYTF | TGTGCCAGCAGCGCCGGGGTCGATGGCTACACCTTC
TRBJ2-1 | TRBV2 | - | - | CASSEALDSYNEQFF | TGTGCCAGCAGTGAAGCGCTTGACAGTTACAATGAGCAGTTCTTC
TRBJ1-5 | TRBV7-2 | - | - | CASSPPGPLSQPQHF | TGTGCCAGCAGTCCTCCAGGGCCCCTAAGTCAGCCCCAGCATTTT
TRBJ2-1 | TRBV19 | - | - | CASAGPTNYNEQFF | TGTGCCAGTGCTGGTCCTACTAACTACAATGAGCAGTTCTTC
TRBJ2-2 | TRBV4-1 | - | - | CASSQDVGPNTGELFF | TGCGCCAGCAGCCAAGATGTGGGGCCTAACACCGGGGAGCTGTTTTTT
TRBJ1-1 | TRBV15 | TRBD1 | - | CATTLDRGGEAFF | TGTGCCACCACTCTGGACAGGGGAGGTGAAGCTTTCTTT
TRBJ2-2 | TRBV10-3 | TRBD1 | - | CATSRDRGNTGELFF | TGTGCCACCTCAAGGGACAGGGGGAACACCGGGGAGCTGTTTTTT
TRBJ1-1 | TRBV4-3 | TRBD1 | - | CASSQLEGARTEAFF | TGCGCCAGCAGCCAATTGGAGGGGGCGCGAACTGAAGCTTTCTTT
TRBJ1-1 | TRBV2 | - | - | CASRETGNTEAFF | TGTGCCAGCAGGGAGACAGGGAACACTGAAGCTTTCTTT
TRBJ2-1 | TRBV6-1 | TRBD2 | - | CASSDGLAGDNEQFF | TGTGCCAGCAGTGACGGACTAGCGGGGGACAATGAGCAGTTCTTC
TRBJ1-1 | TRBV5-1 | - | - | CASSVLEDTEAFF | TGCGCCAGCAGCGTACTCGAGGACACTGAAGCTTTCTTT
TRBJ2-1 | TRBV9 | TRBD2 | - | CASGPTSGGVNEQFF | TGTGCCAGCGGCCCCACTAGCGGGGGGGTCAATGAGCAGTTCTTC
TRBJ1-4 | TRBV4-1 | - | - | CASSQDPTTREKLFF | TGCGCCAGCAGCCAAGACCCCACGACCAGGGAAAAACTGTTTTTT
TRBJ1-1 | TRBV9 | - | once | CASSVGRNTEAFF | TGTGCCAGCAGCGTAGGCAGAAACACTGAAGCTTTCTTT
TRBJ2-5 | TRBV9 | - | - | CASSVGVVGETQYF | TGTGCCAGCAGCGTAGGAGTGGTTGGAGAGACCCAGTACTTC
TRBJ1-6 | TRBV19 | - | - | CASSPIGAEGSPLHF | TGTGCCAGTAGTCCCATAGGAGCGGAGGGGTCACCCCTCCACTTT
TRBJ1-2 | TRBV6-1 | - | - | CASSESWQGYGYTF | TGTGCCAGCAGTGAAAGTTGGCAGGGCTATGGCTACACCTTC
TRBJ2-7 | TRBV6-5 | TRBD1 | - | CASSYGSGTGDYEQYF | TGTGCCAGCAGTTATGGTTCTGGGACAGGGGACTACGAGCAGTACTTC
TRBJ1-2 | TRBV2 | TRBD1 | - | CASSEDYGTAYYGYTF | TGTGCCAGCAGTGAAGATTATGGGACAGCCTACTATGGCTACACCTTC
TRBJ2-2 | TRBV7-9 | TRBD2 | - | CASTSGGAGELFF | TGTGCCAGCACTAGCGGGGGTGCCGGGGAGCTGTTTTTT
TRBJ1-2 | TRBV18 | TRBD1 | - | CASSPTGGDYGYTF | TGTGCCAGCTCACCTACAGGGGGCGACTATGGCTACACCTTC
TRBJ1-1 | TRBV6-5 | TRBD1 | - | CASRRDRNTEAFF | TGTGCCAGCAGGCGGGACAGGAACACTGAAGCTTTCTTT
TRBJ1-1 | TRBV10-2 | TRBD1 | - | CASSEPQGADTEAFF | TGCGCCAGCAGTGAACCCCAGGGGGCTGACACTGAAGCTTTCTTT
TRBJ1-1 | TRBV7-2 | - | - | CASSAGGGENTEAFF | TGTGCCAGCAGCGCCGGGGGAGGGGAGAACACTGAAGCTTTCTTT
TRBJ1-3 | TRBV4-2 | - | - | CASSQQGIDTSGNTIYF | TGTGCCAGCAGCCAGCAGGGGATAGATACCTCTGGAAACACCATATATTTT
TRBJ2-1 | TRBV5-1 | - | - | CASSFRVNEQFF | TGCGCCAGCAGCTTCAGGGTCAATGAGCAGTTCTTC
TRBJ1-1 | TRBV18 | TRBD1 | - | CASSPRTGGETEAFF | TGTGCCAGCTCACCCCGGACAGGGGGCGAAACTGAAGCTTTCTTT
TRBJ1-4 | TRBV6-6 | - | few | CASAVNEKLFF | TGTGCCAGCGCGGTTAATGAAAAACTGTTTTTT
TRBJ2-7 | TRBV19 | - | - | CASSWRRGRRETYEQYF | TGTGCCAGTAGTTGGAGGCGGGGTCGGAGGGAAACCTACGAGCAGTACTTC
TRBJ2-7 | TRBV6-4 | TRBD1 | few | CASSSHLRDRAYEQYF | TGTGCCAGCAGTTCCCACCTCCGGGACAGAGCCTACGAGCAGTACTTC
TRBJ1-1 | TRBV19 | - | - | CASSIDRGTEAFF | TGTGCCAGTAGTATAGACAGAGGGACTGAAGCTTTCTTT